The 2 T cell receptor beta chains given below trace back to one sample, sequenced in a study of OX40 agonist ivuxolimab in advanced cancers. Libraries were prepared by immunoSEQ multiplex PCR; TCRdb keeps only in-frame clonotypes and omits some of them. The sample holds under 50,000 clones; around 89% are singletons and the top ten take roughly 28%. Sample: CD4+ or CD8+ T cells sorted from blood, taken in a trial of the OX40 agonist ivuxolimab. The receptors stem from an adult with an advanced solid tumor such as melanoma, head and neck, liver or kidney cancer.

The genes are TRBV21-1 and TRBJ2-1. TRBV21-1 is designated a pseudogene. The CDR3 spans 15 residues. The CDR3, as DNA: TGTGCCAGCTCAAAAGGGGACGGCGTGTACAATGAGCAGTTCTTC. Its translation is CASSKGDGVYNEQFF.

The genes are TRBV6-5 and TRBJ1-2; no clear D. The CDR3 runs 13 residues. The V and J ends lost 4 bases and 3 bases respectively, with 9 bases between them. From germline, CDR1 is MNHEY and CDR2 SVGAGI. CDR3 amino acids: CASSWSEDYGYTF. The CDR3 DNA reads as TGTGCCAGCAGTTGGTCAGAGGACTATGGCTACACCTTC.